These T cell receptor beta chains were read from a single sample in a study of beta chain features in type 1 diabetes. Profiling relied on immunoSEQ multiplex PCR, and the TCRdb table lists in-frame clones only, not all of them. The sample yields around 350,000 clones, 10% to 15% seen once. Specimen: naive CD4+ T cells from blood. These receptors were collected from a man aged 18 to 29 in good health. Both conserved end residues are part of each CDR3. Each record gives: clone size, J gene, V gene, CDR3 protein. A clone size is listed for some rows: how often the clone was seen (once, few, many), or a class if it is expanded.

size: .
J: TRBJ2-5
V: TRBV6-5
CDR3: CASVQAGEETQYF

size: few
J: TRBJ1-4
V: TRBV7-9
CDR3: CASSFGTGGSELFF

size: .
J: TRBJ2-7
V: TRBV4-3
CDR3: CASSQGLVYEQYF

size: .
J: TRBJ1-2
V: TRBV10-3
CDR3: CALRSDGQGSNGYTF

size: few
J: TRBJ2-1
V: TRBV11-1
CDR3: CASSLVSPGGRGSYNEQFF

size: .
J: TRBJ1-4
V: TRBV29-1
CDR3: CSVGQGTKEKLFF

size: few
J: TRBJ1-1
V: TRBV18
CDR3: CASSLGRDRDTEAFF

size: few
J: TRBJ2-2
V: TRBV28
CDR3: CASRAGTGRDTGELFF

size: .
J: TRBJ2-3
V: TRBV9
CDR3: CASSVEGQSTDTQYF

size: .
J: TRBJ1-5
V: TRBV4-2
CDR3: CASSQDREQPQHF

size: few
J: TRBJ1-2
V: TRBV5-1
CDR3: CASSLANAQGKGYGYTF

size: few
J: TRBJ2-1
V: TRBV29-1
CDR3: CSVGHSSYNEQFF

size: .
J: TRBJ2-3
V: TRBV5-4
CDR3: CASSREGQHTDTQYF

size: .
J: TRBJ2-5
V: TRBV5-4
CDR3: CASSQQGRGTQYF

size: .
J: TRBJ2-2
V: TRBV7-3
CDR3: CASSSGLAGELFF

size: few
J: TRBJ2-7
V: TRBV29-1
CDR3: CSVEDYGTGAGQYF

size: few
J: TRBJ1-1
V: TRBV7-9
CDR3: CASSLTGSNTEAFF

size: .
J: TRBJ2-7
V: TRBV28
CDR3: CASRRTSGRGEQYF

size: .
J: TRBJ2-2
V: TRBV5-6
CDR3: CASSLVLAGTNTGELFF

size: .
J: TRBJ1-1
V: TRBV7-2
CDR3: CASSFIRGNTEAFF

size: many
J: TRBJ2-3
V: TRBV7-9
CDR3: CASSLSGGTDTQYF

size: .
J: TRBJ2-5
V: TRBV20-1
CDR3: CSRQAQETQYF

size: .
J: TRBJ2-5
V: TRBV7-7
CDR3: CASSFTGEETQYF

size: few
J: TRBJ1-5
V: TRBV4-3
CDR3: CASSQFFQGQPQHF

size: .
J: TRBJ2-7
V: TRBV2
CDR3: CASSRQGSYEQYF

size: few
J: TRBJ1-2
V: TRBV30
CDR3: CAWRAGQGVYGYTF

size: once
J: TRBJ1-5
V: TRBV15
CDR3: CATSRVPTGGANQPQHF

size: .
J: TRBJ2-7
V: TRBV27
CDR3: CASSPRTGGAFEQYF

size: few
J: TRBJ1-2
V: TRBV28
CDR3: CASLDRSNYGYTF

size: few
J: TRBJ2-3
V: TRBV5-4
CDR3: CASRGSRGTDTQYF

size: .
J: TRBJ1-2
V: TRBV7-8
CDR3: CASSHPGPNYGYTF

size: .
J: TRBJ2-1
V: TRBV4-1
CDR3: CASSQAQQGNEQFF

size: few
J: TRBJ2-2
V: TRBV5-4
CDR3: CASSRRWGRTGELFF

size: .
J: TRBJ1-2
V: TRBV13
CDR3: CASSLVLGYGYTF

size: .
J: TRBJ2-7
V: TRBV29-1
CDR3: CSLLGQGGDEQYF

size: few
J: TRBJ2-5
V: TRBV7-3
CDR3: CASSASGMETQYF

size: few
J: TRBJ1-1
V: TRBV7-9
CDR3: CASSSGQGSTEAFF

size: .
J: TRBJ2-1
V: TRBV19
CDR3: CASSTLNDEQFF

size: .
J: TRBJ2-3
V: TRBV5-1
CDR3: CASSQGWSTDTQYF

size: few
J: TRBJ1-1
V: TRBV2
CDR3: CASSEQGPSEAFF

size: .
J: TRBJ2-5
V: TRBV28
CDR3: CASSLRAGGRETQYF

size: .
J: TRBJ2-7
V: TRBV15
CDR3: CATSRGEAYEQYF

size: .
J: TRBJ2-5
V: TRBV7-2
CDR3: CASSLVTGQQETQYF

size: .
J: TRBJ2-3
V: TRBV6-5
CDR3: CASQSAGASTDTQYF

size: .
J: TRBJ2-7
V: TRBV28
CDR3: CASTTTGIGEQYF

size: few
J: TRBJ1-1
V: TRBV28
CDR3: CASSWGQLEAFF

size: .
J: TRBJ2-7
V: TRBV29-1
CDR3: CSVRGTGNEQYF

size: few
J: TRBJ2-1
V: TRBV27
CDR3: CASRTGGAVVFF